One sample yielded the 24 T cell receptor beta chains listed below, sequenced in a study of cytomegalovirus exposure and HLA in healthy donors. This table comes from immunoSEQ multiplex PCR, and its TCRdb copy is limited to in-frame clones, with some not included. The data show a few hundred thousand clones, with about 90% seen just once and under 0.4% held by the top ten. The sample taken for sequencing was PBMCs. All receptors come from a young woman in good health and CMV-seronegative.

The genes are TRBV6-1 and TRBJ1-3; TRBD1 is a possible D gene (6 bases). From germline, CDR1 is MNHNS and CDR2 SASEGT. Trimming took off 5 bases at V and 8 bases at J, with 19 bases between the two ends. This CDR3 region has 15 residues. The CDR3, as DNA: TGTGCCAGCAGTCTTTACACGACAGGCCGCGACACCATATATTTT. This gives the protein CASSLYTTGRDTIYF.

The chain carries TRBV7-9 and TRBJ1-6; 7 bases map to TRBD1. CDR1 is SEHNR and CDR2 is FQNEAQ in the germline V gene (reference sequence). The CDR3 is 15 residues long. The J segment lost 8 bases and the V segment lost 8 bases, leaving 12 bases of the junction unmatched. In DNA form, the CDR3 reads TGTGCCAGCCGTACTAAAGGGGACAGCCATTCACCCCTCCACTTT. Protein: CASRTKGDSHSPLHF.

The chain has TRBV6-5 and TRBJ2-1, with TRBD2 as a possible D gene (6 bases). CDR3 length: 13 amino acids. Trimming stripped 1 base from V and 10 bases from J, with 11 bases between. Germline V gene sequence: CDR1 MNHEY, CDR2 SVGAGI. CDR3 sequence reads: CASSYLEGGEQFF. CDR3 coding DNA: TGTGCCAGCAGTTACTTGGAGGGAGGAGAGCAGTTCTTC.

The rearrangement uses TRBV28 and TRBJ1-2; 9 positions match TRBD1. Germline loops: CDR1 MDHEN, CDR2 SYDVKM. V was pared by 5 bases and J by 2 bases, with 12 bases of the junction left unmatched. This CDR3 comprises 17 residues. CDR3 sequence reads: CASSPHQAGQGNYGYTF. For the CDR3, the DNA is TGTGCCAGCAGTCCCCACCAGGCGGGACAGGGAAACTATGGCTACACCTTC.

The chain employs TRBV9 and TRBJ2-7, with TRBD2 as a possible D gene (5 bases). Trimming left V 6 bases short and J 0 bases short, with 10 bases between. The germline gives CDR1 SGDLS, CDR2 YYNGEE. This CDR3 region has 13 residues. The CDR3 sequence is CASNIGDSYEQYF. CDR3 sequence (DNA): TGTGCCAGCAATATCGGGGACTCCTACGAGCAGTACTTC. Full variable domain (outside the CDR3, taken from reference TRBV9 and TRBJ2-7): DSGVTQTPKHLITATGQRVTLRCSPRSGDLSVYWYQQSLDQGLQFLIQYYNGEERAKGNILERFSAQQFPDLHSELNLSSLELGDSALYFCASNIGDSYEQYFGPGTRLTVT.

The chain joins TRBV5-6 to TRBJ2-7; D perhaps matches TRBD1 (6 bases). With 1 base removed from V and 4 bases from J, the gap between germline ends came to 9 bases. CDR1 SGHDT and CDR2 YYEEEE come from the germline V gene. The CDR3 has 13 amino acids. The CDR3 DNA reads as TGTGCCAGCAGCTTGAGGACAGAATACGAGCAGTACTTC. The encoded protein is CASSLRTEYEQYF.

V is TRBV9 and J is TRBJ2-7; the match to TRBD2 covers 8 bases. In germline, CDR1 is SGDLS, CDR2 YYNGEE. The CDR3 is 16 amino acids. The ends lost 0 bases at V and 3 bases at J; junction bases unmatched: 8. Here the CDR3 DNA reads TGTGCCAGCAGCGTAGGGGCCGGGACTAGAGACTACGAGCAGTACTTC. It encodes CASSVGAGTRDYEQYF.

CDR3 DNA: TGTGCCAGCAGCACGGCGGGAGTGGATGAAAAACTGTTTTTT. This codes for CASSTAGVDEKLFF. The gene calls are TRBV5-4 and TRBJ1-4; D gene uncertain. Trimming took 4 bases from V and 6 from J, leaving 13 bases between them. The CDR3 is made up of 14 amino acids. Germline values: CDR1 SGHNT, CDR2 YYREEE (reference sequence). Supplemented by reference TRBV5-4 and TRBJ1-4, the full variable domain reads ETGVTQSPTHLIKTRGQQVTLRCSSQSGHNTVSWYQQALGQGPQFIFQYYREEENGRGNFPPRFSGLQFPNYSSELNVNALELDDSALYLCASSTAGVDEKLFFGSGTQLSVL.

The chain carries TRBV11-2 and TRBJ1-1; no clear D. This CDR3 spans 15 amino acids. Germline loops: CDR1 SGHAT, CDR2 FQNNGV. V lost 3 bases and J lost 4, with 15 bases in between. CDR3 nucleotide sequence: TGTGCCAGCAGCTTTGGCCCGTCGGGAGTCACTGAAGCTTTCTTT. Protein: CASSFGPSGVTEAFF.

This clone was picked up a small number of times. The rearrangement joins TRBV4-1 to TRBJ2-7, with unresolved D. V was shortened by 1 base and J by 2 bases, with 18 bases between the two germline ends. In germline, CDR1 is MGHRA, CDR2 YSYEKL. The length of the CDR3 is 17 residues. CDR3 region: CASSQAAGPATTYEQYF. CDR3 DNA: TGCGCCAGCAGCCAAGCGGCAGGTCCAGCAACAACCTACGAGCAGTACTTC.

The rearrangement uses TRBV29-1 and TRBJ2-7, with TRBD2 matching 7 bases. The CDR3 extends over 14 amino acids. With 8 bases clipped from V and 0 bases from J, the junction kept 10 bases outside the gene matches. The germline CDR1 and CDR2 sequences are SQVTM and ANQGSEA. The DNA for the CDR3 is TGCAGCCTTGGGAGGCGGGGGACCTCCTACGAGCAGTACGTC. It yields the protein CSLGRRGTSYEQYV.

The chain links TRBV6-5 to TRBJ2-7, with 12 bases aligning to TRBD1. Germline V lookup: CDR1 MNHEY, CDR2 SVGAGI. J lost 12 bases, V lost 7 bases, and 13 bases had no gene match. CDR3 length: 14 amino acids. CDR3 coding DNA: TGTGCCAGCAAAGCCGGGACAGGGGGCGTTAGTCTGTACGTC. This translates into CASKAGTGGVSLYV.

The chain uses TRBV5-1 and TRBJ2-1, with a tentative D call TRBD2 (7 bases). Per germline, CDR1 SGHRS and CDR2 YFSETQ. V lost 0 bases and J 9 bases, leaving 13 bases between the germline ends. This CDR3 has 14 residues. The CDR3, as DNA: TGCGCCAGCAGCTTGGACGGGGGAGGGGGTGAGCAGTTCTTC. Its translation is CASSLDGGGGEQFF.

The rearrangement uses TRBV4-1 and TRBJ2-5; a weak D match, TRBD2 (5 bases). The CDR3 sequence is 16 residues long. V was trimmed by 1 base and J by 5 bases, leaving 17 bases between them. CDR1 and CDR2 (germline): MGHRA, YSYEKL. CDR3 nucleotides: TGCGCCAGCAGCCAAGCTGAGGGAACCGGGGAGGAGACCCAGTACTTC. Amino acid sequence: CASSQAEGTGEETQYF.

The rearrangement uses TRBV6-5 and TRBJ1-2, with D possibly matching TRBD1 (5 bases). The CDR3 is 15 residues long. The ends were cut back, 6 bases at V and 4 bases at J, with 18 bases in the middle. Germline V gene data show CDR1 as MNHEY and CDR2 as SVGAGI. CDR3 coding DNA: TGTGCCAGCAGCCCCCTCCGGGGGTCGGGCTATGGCTACACCTTC. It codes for CASSPLRGSGYGYTF.

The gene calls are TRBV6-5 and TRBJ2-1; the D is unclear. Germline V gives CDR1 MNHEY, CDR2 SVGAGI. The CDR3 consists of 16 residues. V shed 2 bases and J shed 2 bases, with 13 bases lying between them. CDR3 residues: CASSYEAPNAYNEQFF. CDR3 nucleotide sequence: TGTGCCAGCAGTTACGAGGCACCGAATGCCTACAATGAGCAGTTCTTC.

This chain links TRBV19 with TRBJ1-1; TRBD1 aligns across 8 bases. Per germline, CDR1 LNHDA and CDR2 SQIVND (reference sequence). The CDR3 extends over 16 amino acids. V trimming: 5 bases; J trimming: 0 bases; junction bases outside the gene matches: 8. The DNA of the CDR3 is TGTGCCAGTAGTCCCCAGGGGGCGTTAATGAACACTGAAGCTTTCTTT. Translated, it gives CASSPQGALMNTEAFF.

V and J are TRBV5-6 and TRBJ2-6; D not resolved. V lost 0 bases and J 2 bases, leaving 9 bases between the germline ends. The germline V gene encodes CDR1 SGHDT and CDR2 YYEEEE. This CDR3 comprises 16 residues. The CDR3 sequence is CASSLASNPGANVLTF. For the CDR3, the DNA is TGTGCCAGCAGCTTGGCGAGTAATCCTGGGGCCAACGTCCTGACTTTC.

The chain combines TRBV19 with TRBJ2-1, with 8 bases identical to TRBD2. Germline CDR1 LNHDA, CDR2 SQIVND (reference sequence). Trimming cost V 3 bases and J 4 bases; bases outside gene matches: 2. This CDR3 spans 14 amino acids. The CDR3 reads CASSIGGGYNEQFF. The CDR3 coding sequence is TGTGCCAGTAGTATCGGCGGGGGGTACAATGAGCAGTTCTTC. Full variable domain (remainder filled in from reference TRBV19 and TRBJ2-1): DGGITQSPKYLFRKEGQNVTLSCEQNLNHDAMYWYRQDPGQGLRLIYYSQIVNDFQKGDIAEGYSVSREKKESFPLTVTSAQKNPTAFYLCASSIGGGYNEQFFGPGTRLTVL.

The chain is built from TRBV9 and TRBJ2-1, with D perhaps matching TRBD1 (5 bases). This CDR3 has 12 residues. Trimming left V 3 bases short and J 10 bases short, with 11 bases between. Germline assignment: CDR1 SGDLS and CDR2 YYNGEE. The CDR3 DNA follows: TGTGCCAGCAGCGCGGGCAACAGGGAGCAGTTCTTC. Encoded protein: CASSAGNREQFF.

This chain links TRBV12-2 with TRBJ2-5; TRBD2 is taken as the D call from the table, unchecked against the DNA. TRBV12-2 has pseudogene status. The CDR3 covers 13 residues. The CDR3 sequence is CARAGGDEETQYF. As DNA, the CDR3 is TGTGCCAGGGCGGGGGGCGATGAGGAGACCCAGTACTTC.

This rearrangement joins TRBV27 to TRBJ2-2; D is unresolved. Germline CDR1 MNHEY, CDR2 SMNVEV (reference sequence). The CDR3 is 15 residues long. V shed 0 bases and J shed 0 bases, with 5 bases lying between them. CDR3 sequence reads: CASSLSYSNTGELFF. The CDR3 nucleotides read TGTGCCAGCAGTTTATCATATTCGAACACCGGGGAGCTGTTTTTT.

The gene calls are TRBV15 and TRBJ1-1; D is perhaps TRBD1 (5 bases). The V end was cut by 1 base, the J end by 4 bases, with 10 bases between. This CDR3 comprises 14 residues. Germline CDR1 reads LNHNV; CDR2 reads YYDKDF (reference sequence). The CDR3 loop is CATSRVREGTEAFF. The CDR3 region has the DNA TGTGCCACCAGCAGAGTCAGGGAGGGCACTGAAGCTTTCTTT. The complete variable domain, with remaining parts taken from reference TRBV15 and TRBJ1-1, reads DAMVIQNPRYQVTQFGKPVTLSCSQTLNHNVMYWYQQKSSQAPKLLFHYYDKDFNNEADTPDNFQSRRPNTSFCFLDIRSPGLGDTAMYLCATSRVREGTEAFFGQGTRLTVV.

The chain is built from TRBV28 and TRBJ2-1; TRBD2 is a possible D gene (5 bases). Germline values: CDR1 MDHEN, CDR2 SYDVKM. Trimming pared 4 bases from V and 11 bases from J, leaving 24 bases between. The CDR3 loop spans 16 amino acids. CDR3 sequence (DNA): TGTGCCAGCAGTTCCCGAGGGCAGGACCACGGGGTAAAGCAGTTCTTC. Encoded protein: CASSSRGQDHGVKQFF.